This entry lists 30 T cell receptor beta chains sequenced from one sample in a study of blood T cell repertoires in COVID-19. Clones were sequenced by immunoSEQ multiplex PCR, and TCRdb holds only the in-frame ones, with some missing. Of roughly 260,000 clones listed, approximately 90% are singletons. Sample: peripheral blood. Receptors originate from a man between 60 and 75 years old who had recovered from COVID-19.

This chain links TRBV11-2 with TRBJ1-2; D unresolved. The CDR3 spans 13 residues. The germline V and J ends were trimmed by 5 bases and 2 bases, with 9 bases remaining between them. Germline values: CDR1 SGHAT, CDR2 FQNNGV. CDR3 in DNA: TGTGCCAGCAGCCCTCGCAGGAACTATGGCTACACCTTC. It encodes CASSPRRNYGYTF.

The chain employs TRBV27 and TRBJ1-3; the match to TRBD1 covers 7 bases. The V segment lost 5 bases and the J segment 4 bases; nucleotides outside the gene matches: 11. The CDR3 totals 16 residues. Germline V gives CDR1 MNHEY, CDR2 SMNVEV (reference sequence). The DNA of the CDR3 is TGTGCCAGCAGTCCGAGACAGGGTTTTAAAGGAAACACCATATATTTT. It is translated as CASSPRQGFKGNTIYF.

CDR3 region: CASSVGTGSLTGELFF. CDR3 DNA: TGTGCCAGCAGCGTTGGGACAGGGAGTTTAACCGGGGAGCTGTTTTTT. The rearrangement joins TRBV9 to TRBJ2-2; TRBD1 agrees at 9 bases. The germline gives CDR1 SGDLS, CDR2 YYNGEE. CDR3 length equals 16 residues. The J segment lost 5 bases and the V segment lost 2 bases, leaving 7 bases of the junction unmatched.

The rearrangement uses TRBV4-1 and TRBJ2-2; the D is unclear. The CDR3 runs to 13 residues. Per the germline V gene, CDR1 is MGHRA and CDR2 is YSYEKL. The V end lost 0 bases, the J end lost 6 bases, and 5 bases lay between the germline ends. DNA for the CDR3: TGCGCCAGCAGCCAAGACTTCGCCGGGGAGCTGTTTTTT. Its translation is CASSQDFAGELFF.

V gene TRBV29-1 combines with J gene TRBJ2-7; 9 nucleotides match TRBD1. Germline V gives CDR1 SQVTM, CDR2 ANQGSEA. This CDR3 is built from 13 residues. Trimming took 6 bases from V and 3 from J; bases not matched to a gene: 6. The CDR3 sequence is CSVRQGDFYEQYF. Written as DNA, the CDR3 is TGCAGCGTCCGACAGGGGGATTTCTACGAGCAGTACTTC.

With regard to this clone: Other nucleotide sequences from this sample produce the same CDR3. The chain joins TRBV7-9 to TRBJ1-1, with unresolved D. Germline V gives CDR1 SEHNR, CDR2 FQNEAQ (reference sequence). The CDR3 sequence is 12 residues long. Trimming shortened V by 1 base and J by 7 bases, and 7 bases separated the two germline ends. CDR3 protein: CASSLVGGEAFF. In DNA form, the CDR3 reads TGTGCCAGCAGCTTAGTAGGCGGTGAAGCTTTCTTT.

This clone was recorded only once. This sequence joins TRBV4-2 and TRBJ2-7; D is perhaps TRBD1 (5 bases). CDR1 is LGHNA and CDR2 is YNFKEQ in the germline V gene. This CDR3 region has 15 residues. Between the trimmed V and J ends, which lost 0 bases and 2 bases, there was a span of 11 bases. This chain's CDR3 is CASSQESGQPYEQYF. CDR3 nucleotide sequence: TGTGCCAGCAGCCAAGAATCTGGACAACCCTACGAGCAGTACTTC.

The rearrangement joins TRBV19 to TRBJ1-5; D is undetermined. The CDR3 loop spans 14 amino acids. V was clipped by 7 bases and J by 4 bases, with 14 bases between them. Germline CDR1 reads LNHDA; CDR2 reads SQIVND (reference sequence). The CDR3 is CASMGTATNQPQHF. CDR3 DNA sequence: TGTGCCAGTATGGGTACAGCTACAAATCAGCCCCAGCATTTT.

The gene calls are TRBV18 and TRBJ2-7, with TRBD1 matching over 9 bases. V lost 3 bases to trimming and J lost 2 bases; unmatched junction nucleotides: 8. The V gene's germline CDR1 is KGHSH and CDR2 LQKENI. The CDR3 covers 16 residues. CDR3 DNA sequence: TGTGCCAGCTCACCTTCGATGGGACAGGGTCCCTACGAGCAGTACTTC. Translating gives CASSPSMGQGPYEQYF.

This chain's CDR3 is CATSDYIGSNQPQHF. The CDR3 DNA sequence: TGTGCCACCAGTGATTATATCGGTTCGAATCAGCCCCAGCATTTT. This sequence joins TRBV24-1 and TRBJ1-5, with D hard to call. The V and J ends lost 2 bases and 4 bases respectively, with 11 bases between them. Germline lookup yields CDR1 KGHDR and CDR2 SFDVKD. There are 15 residues in the CDR3.

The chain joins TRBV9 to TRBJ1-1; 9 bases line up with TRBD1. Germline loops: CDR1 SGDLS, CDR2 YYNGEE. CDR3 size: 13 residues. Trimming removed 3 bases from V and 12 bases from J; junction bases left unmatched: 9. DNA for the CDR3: TGTGCCAGCAGCGCCGACAGGGGGAGGAGGACTTTCTTT. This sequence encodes CASSADRGRRTFF.

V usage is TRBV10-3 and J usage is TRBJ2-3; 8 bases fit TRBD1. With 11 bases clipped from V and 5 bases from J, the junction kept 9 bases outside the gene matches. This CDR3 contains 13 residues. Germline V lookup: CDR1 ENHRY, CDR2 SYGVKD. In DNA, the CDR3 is TGTGCCGCACGCAGGGGGCAAGGAGATACGCAGTATTTT. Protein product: CAARRGQGDTQYF.

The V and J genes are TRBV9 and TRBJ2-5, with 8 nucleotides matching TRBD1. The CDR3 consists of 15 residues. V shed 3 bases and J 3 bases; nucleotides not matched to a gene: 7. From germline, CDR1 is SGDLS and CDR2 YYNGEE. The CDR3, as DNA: TGTGCCAGCAGCGCCGGGACAGGACCGAAAGAGACCCAGTACTTC. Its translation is CASSAGTGPKETQYF.

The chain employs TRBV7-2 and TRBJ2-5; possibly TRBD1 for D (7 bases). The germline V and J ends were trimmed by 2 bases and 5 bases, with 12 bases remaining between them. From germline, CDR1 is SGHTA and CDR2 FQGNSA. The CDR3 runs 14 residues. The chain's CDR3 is CASSLRRGQETQYF. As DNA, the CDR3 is TGTGCCAGCAGCTTAAGGAGGGGGCAGGAGACCCAGTACTTC. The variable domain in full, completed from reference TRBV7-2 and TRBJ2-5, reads GAGVSQSPSNKVTEKGKDVELRCDPISGHTALYWYRQSLGQGLEFLIYFQGNSAPDKSGLPSDRFSAERTGGSVSTLTIQRTQQEDSAVYLCASSLRRGQETQYFGPGTRLLVL.

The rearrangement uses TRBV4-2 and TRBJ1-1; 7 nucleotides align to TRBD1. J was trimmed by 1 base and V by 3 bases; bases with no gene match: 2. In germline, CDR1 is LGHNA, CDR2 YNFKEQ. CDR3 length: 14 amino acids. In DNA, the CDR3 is TGTGCCAGCAGCCAGACAGGGAGGAACACTGAAGCTTTCTTT. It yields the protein CASSQTGRNTEAFF.

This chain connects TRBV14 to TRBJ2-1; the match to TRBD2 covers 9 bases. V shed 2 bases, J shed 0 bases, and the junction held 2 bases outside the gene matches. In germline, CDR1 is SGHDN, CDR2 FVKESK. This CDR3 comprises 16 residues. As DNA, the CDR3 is TGTGCCAGCAGCCAAAGCGGGGGGAGCTCCTACAATGAGCAGTTCTTC. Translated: CASSQSGGSSYNEQFF.

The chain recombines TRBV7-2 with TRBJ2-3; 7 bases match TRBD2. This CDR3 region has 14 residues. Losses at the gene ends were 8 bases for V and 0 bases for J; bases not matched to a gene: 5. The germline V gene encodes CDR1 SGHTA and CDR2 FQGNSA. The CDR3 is CASDGGGSTDTQYF. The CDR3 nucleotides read TGTGCCAGCGATGGGGGGGGAAGCACAGATACGCAGTATTTT.

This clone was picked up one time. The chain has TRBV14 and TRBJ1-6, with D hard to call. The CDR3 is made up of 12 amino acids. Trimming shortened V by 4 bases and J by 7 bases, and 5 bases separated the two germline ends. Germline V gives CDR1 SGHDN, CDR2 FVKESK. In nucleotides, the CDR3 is TGTGCCAGCAGCCTAGTAAATTCACCCCTCCACTTT. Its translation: CASSLVNSPLHF.

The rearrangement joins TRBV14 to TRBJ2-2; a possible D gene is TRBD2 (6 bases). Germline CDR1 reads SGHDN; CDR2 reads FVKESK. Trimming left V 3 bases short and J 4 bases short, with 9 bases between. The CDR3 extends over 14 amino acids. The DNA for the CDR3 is TGTGCCAGCAGCCAGACGGGACTCACCGGGGAGCTGTTTTTT. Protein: CASSQTGLTGELFF.

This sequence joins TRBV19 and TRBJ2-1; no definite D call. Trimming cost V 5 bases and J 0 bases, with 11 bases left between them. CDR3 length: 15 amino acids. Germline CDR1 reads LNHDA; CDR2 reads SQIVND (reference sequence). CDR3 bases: TGTGCCAGTAGTGCTGGATCTAGCTCCTACAATGAGCAGTTCTTC. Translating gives CASSAGSSSYNEQFF.

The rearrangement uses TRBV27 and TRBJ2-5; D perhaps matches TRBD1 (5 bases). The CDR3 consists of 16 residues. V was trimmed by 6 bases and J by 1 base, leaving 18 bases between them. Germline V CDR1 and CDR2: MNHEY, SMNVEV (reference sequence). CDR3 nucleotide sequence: TGTGCCAGCAGCTCCTTCCCGCGACAGTCCCAAGAGACCCAGTACTTC. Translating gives CASSSFPRQSQETQYF.

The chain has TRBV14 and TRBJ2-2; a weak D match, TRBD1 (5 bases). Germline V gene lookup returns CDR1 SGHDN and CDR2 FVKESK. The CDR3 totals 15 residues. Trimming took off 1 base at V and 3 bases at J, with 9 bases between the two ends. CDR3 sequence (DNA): TGTGCCAGCAGCCAAGCGGCAGGGTACACCGGGGAGCTGTTTTTT. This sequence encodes CASSQAAGYTGELFF. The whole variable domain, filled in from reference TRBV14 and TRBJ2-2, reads EAGVTQFPSHSVIEKGQTVTLRCDPISGHDNLYWYRRVMGKEIKFLLHFVKESKQDESGMPNNRFLAERTGGTYSTLKVQPAELEDSGVYFCASSQAAGYTGELFFGEGSRLTVL.

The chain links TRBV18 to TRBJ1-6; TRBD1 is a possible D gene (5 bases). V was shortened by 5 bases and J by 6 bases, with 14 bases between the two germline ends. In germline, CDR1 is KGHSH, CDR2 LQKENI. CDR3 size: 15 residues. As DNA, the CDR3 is TGTGCCAGCTCATCGAAAGGGGTCTCTAATTCACCCCTCCACTTT. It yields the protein CASSSKGVSNSPLHF.

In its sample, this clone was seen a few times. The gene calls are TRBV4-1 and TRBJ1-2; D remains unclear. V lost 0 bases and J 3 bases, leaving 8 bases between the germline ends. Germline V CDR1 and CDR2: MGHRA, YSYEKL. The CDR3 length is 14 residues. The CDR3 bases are TGCGCCAGCAGCCAAGATCCCGGGGACTATGGCTACACCTTC. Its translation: CASSQDPGDYGYTF.

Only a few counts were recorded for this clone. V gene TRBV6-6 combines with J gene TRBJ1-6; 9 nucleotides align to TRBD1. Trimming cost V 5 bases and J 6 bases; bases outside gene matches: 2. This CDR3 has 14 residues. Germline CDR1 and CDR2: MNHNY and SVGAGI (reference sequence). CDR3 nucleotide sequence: TGTGCCAGCAGTGAGGGACAGGGTAATTCACCCCTCCACTTT. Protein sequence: CASSEGQGNSPLHF.

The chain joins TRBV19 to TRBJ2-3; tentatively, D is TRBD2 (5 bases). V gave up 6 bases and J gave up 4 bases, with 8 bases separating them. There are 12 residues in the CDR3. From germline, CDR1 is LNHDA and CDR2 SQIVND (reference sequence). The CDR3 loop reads CASSPGADTQYF. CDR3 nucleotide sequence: TGTGCCAGTAGCCCCGGGGCAGATACGCAGTATTTT.

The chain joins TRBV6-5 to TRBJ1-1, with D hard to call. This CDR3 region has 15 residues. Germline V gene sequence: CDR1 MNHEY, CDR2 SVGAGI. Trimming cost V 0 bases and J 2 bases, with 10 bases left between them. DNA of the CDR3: TGTGCCAGCAGTTACTCAATTACAGTCAACACTGAAGCTTTCTTT. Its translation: CASSYSITVNTEAFF.

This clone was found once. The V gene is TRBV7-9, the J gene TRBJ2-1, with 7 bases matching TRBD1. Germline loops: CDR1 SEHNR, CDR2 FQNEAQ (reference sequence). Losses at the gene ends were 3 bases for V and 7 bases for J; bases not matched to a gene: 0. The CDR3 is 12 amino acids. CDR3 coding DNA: TGTGCCAGCAGCTTGGGACAGAATGAGCAGTTCTTC. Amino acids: CASSLGQNEQFF.

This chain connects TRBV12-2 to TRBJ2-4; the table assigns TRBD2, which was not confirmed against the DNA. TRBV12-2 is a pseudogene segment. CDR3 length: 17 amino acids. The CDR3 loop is CASRPRPGGLAKNIQYF. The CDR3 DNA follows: TGTGCAAGTCGCCCACGACCGGGGGGGTTGGCCAAAAACATTCAGTACTTC.

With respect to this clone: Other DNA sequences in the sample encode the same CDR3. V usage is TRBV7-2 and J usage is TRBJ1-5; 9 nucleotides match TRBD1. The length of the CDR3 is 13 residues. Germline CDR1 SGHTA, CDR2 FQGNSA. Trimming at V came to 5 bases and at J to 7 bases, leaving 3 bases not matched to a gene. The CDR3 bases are TGTGCCAGCAGCGGACAGGGGAACCAGCCCCAGCATTTT. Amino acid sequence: CASSGQGNQPQHF.